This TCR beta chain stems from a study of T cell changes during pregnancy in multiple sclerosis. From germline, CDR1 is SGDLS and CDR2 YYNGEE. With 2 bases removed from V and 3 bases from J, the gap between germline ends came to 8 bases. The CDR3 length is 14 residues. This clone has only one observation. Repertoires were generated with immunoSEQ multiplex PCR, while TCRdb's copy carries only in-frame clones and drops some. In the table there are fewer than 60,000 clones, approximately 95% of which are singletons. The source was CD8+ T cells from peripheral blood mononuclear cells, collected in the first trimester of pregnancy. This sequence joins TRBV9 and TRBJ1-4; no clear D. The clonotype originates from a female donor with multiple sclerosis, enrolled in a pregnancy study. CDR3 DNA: TGTGCCAGCAGCGTTTCCGGAGCTAATGAAAAACTGTTTTTT. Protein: CASSVSGANEKLFF. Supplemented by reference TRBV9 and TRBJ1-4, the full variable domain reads DSGVTQTPKHLITATGQRVTLRCSPRSGDLSVYWYQQSLDQGLQFLIQYYNGEERAKGNILERFSAQQFPDLHSELNLSSLELGDSALYFCASSVSGANEKLFFGSGTQLSVL.